This TCR beta chain was documented in a study of cytomegalovirus exposure and HLA in healthy donors. Whole-study results and caveats: Some V segments, including TRBV6-2 and TRBV6-3, were excluded as indistinguishable. Presence/absence analysis assumed near-uniform sequencing depth across donors. In a later analysis, the majority of CMV-associated beta chains seemingly showed HLA restriction.

This clone has more than one count but fewer than ten. Its antigen is undetermined. The germline CDR1 and CDR2 sequences are MNHEY and SMNVEV (reference sequence). The CDR3 contains 14 residues. V was shortened by 4 bases and J by 6 bases, with 10 bases between the two germline ends. Amplification used 60 Vbeta primers and 13 Jbeta primers. As processed by the authors: Unique TCR beta chains numbered about 80 million in a later analysis, with around 10 million shared. Profiling relied on immunoSEQ multiplex PCR, and the TCRdb table lists in-frame clones only, not all of them. V, J and clone size reflect that table, while D and trimming were determined from the DNA. The sample carries 150,000 to 200,000 clones, roughly four fifths recorded once.

V gene TRBV27 combines with J gene TRBJ1-6, with a weak D call TRBD1 (6 bases). The material sequenced was PBMCs. This TCR was sampled from a man in his forties in good health and CMV-seronegative. This CDR3 is CASSSTGLNSPLHF. The DNA for the CDR3 is TGTGCCAGCAGTTCGACAGGTCTTAATTCACCCCTCCACTTT.